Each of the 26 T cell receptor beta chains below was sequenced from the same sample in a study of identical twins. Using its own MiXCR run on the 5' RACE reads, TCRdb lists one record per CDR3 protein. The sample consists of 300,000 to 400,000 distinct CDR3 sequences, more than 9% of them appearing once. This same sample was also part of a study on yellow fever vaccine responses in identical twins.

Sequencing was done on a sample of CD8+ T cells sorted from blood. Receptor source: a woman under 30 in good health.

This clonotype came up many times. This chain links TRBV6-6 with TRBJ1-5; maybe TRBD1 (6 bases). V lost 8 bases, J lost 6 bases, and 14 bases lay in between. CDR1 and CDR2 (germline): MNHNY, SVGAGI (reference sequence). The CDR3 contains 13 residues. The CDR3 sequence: CASQQGWAQPQHF. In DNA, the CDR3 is TGTGCCAGCCAACAGGGTTGGGCTCAGCCCCAGCATTTT.

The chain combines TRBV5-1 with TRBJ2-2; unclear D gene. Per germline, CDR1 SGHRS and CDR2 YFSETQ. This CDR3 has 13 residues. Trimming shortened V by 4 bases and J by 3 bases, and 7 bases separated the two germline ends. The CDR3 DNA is TGCGCCAGCAGCGGTAAGGACACCGGGGAGCTGTTTTTT. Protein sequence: CASSGKDTGELFF.

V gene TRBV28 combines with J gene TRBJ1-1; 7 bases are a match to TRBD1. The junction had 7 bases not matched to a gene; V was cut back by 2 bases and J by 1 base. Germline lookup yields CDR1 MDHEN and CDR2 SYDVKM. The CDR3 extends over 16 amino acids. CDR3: CASSLRQGVTNTEAFF. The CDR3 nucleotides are TGTGCCAGCAGTTTACGCCAGGGGGTAACGAACACTGAAGCTTTCTTT. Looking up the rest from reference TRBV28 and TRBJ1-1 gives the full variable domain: DVKVTQSSRYLVKRTGEKVFLECVQDMDHENMFWYRQDPGLGLRLIYFSYDVKMKEKGDIPEGYSVSREKKERFSLILESASTNQTSMYLCASSLRQGVTNTEAFFGQGTRLTVV.

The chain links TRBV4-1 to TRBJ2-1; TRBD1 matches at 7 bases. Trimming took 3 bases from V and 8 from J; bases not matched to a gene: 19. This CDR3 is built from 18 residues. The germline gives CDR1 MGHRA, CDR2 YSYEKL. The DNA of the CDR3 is TGCGCCAGCAGCCACCAAGATAGACAGGGCCTTAATGTTTATGAGCAGTTCTTC. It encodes CASSHQDRQGLNVYEQFF.

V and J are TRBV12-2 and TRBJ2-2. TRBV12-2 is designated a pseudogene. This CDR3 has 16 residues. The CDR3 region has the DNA TGTGCAAGTCGCTTAGTTTCCAGAACTAACACCGGGGAGCTGTTTTTT. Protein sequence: CASRLVSRTNTGELFF.

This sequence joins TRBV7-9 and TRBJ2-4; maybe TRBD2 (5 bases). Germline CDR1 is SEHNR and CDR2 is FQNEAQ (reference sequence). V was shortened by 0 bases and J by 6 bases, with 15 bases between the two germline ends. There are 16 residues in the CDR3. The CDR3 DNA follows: TGTGCCAGCAGCTTAGCGGGAGACGGGTACGGAAACATTCAGTACTTC. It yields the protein CASSLAGDGYGNIQYF.

CDR3 region: CASSPVGRDFNYGYTF. CDR3 nucleotide sequence: TGTGCCAGCTCGCCCGTCGGTCGGGATTTCAACTATGGCTACACCTTC. The V and J genes are TRBV12-3 or TRBV12-4 and TRBJ1-2; the D is unclear. V was trimmed by 8 bases and J by 2 bases, leaving 21 bases between them. The CDR3 is made up of 16 amino acids.

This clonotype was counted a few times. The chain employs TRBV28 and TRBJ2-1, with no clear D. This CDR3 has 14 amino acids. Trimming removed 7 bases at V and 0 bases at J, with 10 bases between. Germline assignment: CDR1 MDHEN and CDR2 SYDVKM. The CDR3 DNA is TGTGCCAGCAAAGGCGGCAGCTCCTACAATGAGCAGTTCTTC. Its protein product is CASKGGSSYNEQFF.

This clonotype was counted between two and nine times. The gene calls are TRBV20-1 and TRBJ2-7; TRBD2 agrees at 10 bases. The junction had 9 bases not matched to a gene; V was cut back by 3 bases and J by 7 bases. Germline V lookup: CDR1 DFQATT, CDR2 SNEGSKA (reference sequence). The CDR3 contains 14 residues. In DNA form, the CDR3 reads TGCAGTGCTAGGGAGGGACTAGCGAATGTGGAGCAGTACTTC. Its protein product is CSAREGLANVEQYF.

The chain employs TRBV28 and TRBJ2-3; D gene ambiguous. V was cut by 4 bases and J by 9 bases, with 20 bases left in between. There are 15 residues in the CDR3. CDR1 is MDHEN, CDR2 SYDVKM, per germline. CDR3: CASSYPAAVPPTQYF. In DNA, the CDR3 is TGTGCCAGCAGTTACCCCGCCGCGGTCCCCCCGACGCAGTATTTT.

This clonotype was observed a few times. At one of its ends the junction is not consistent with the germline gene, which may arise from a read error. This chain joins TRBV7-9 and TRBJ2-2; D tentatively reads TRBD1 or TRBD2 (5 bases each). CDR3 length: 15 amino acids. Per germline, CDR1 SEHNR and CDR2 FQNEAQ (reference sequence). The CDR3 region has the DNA TGTGCCAGCAGCTTAGCGCTGGGGCTCACCGGGGAGCCGTTTTTT. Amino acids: CASSLALGLTGEPFF.

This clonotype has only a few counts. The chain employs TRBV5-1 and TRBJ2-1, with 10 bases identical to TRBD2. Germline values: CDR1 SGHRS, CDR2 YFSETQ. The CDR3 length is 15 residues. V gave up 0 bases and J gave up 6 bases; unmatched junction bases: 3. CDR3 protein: CASSLEASGGNEQFF. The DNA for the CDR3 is TGCGCCAGCAGCTTGGAGGCTAGCGGGGGCAATGAGCAGTTCTTC.

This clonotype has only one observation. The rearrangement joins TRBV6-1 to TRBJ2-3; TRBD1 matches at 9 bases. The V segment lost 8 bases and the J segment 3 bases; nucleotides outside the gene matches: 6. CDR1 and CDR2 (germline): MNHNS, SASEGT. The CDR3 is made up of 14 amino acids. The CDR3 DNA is TGTGCCAGCTCCTGGACAGGGGCGACAGATACGCAGTATTTT. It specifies CASSWTGATDTQYF.

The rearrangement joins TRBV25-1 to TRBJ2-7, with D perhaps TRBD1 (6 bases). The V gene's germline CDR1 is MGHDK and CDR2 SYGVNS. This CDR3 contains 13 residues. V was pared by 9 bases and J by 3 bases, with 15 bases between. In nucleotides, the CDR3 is TGTGCCAGAACGACAGGTCCAAACTACGAGCAGTACTTC. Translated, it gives CARTTGPNYEQYF.

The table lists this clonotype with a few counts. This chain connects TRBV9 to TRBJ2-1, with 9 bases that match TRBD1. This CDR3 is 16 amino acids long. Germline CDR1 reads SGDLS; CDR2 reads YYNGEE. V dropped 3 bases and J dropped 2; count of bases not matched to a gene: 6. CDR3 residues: CASSGLTGGPYNEQFF. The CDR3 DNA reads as TGTGCCAGCAGCGGTCTAACAGGGGGCCCCTACAATGAGCAGTTCTTC.

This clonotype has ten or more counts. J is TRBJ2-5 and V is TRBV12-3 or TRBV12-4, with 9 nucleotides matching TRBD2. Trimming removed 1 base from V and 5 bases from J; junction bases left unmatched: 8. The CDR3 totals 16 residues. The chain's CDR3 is CASSLGTSAFSETQYF. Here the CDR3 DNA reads TGTGCCAGCAGTTTAGGGACTAGCGCTTTCTCTGAGACCCAGTACTTC.

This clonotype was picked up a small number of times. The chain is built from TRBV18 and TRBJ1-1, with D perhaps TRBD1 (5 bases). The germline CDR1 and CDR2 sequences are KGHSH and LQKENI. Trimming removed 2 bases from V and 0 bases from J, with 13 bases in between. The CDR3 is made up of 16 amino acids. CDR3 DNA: TGTGCCAGCTCACCAAATTGGGGGTACCTGAACACTGAAGCTTTCTTT. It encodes CASSPNWGYLNTEAFF. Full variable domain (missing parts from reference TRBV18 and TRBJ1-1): NAGVMQNPRHLVRRRGQEARLRCSPMKGHSHVYWYRQLPEEGLKFMVYLQKENIIDESGMPKERFSAEFPKEGPSILRIQQVVRGDSAAYFCASSPNWGYLNTEAFFGQGTRLTVV.

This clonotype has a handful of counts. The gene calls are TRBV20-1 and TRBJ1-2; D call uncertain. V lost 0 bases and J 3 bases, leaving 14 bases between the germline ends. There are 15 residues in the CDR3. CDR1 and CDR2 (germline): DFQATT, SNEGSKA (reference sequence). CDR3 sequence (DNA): TGCAGTGCTAGAGACACAAACCCGACGGACTATGGCTACACCTTC. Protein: CSARDTNPTDYGYTF.

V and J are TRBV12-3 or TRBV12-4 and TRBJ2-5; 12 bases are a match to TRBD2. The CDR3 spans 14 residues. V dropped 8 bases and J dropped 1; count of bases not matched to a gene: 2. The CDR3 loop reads CASGLAGTQETQYF. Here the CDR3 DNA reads TGTGCCAGCGGACTAGCGGGAACCCAAGAGACCCAGTACTTC.

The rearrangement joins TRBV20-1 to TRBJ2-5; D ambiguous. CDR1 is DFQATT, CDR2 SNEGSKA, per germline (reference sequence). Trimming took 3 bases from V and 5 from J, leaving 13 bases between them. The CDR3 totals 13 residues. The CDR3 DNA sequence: TGCAGTGCTAGTCGGCGCCTCCTCGAGACCCAGTACTTC. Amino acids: CSASRRLLETQYF.

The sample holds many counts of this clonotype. The CDR3 loop is CASGRAGQETQYF. The CDR3 bases are TGTGCCAGCGGGAGGGCGGGACAAGAGACCCAGTACTTC. The genes are TRBV12-3 or TRBV12-4 and TRBJ2-5, with 7 bases lining up with TRBD2. Trimming took 8 bases from V and 2 from J; bases not matched to a gene: 5. The CDR3 runs 13 residues.

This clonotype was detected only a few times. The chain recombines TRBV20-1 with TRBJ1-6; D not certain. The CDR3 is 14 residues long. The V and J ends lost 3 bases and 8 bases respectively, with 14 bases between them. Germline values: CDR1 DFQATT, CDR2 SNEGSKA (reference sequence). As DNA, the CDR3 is TGCAGTGCTAGGATGACGGATGAATATTCACCCCTCCACTTT. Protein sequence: CSARMTDEYSPLHF.

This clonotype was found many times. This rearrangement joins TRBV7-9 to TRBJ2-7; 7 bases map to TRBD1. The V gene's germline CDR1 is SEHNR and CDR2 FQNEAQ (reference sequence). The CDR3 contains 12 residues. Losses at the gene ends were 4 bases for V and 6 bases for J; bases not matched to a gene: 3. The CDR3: CASSWTGGEQYF. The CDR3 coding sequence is TGTGCCAGCAGCTGGACAGGTGGCGAGCAGTACTTC.

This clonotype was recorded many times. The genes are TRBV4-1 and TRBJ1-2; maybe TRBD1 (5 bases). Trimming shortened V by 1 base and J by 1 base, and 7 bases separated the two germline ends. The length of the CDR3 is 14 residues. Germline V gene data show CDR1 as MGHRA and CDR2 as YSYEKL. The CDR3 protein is CASSQARGNYGYTF. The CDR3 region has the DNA TGCGCCAGCAGCCAAGCTAGGGGTAACTATGGCTACACCTTC.

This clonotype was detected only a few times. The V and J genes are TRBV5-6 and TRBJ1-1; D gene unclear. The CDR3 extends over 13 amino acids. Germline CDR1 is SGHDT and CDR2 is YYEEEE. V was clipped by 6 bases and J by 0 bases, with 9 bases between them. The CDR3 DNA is TGTGCCAGCATGGAGGACCTGAACACTGAAGCTTTCTTT. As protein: CASMEDLNTEAFF. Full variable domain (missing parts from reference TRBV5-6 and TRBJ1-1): DAGVTQSPTHLIKTRGQQVTLRCSPKSGHDTVSWYQQALGQGPQFIFQYYEEEERQRGNFPDRFSGHQFPNYSSELNVNALLLGDSALYLCASMEDLNTEAFFGQGTRLTVV.

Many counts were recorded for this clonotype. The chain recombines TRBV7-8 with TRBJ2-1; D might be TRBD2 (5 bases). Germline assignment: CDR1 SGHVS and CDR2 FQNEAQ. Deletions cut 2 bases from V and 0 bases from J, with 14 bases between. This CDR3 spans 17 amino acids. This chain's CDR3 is CASSLNLDLSSYNEQFF. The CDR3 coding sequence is TGTGCCAGCAGCTTAAACTTGGACTTGAGCTCCTACAATGAGCAGTTCTTC.